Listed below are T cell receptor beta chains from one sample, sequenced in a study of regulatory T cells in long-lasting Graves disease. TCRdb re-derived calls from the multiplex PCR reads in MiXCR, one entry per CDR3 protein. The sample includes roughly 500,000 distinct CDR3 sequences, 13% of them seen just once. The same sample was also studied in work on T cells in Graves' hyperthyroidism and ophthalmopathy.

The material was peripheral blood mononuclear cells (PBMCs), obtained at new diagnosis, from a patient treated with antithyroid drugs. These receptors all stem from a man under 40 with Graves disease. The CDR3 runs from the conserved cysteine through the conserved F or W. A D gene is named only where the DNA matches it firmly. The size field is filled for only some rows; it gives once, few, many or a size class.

CDR3 DNA: TGTGCCAGCAGCCGACATACCGGGACCAGGGATGAGCAGTTCTTC
CDR3 protein: CASSRHTGTRDEQFF
clone size: few
D gene: NA
V gene: TRBV7-8
J gene: TRBJ2-1

CDR3 DNA: TGCAGCGTTGAAGAAGGTCGCAATCAGCCCCAGCATTTT
CDR3 protein: CSVEEGRNQPQHF
clone size: many
D gene: NA
V gene: TRBV29-1
J gene: TRBJ1-5

CDR3 DNA: TGTGCCAGCAGCCCAGCTAGCGGTCCCGAAGGAGATACGCAGTATTTT
CDR3 protein: CASSPASGPEGDTQYF
clone size: few
D gene: TRBD2
V gene: TRBV7-9
J gene: TRBJ2-3

CDR3 DNA: TGCAGTGCTAGAGTGGATTCAGATACGCAGTATTTT
CDR3 protein: CSARVDSDTQYF
clone size: NA
D gene: NA
V gene: TRBV20-1
J gene: TRBJ2-3

CDR3 DNA: TGTGCCAGCAGTTTGGAGGCACAGCTCTATGGCTACACCTTC
CDR3 protein: CASSLEAQLYGYTF
clone size: many
D gene: NA
V gene: TRBV12-3/TRBV12-4
J gene: TRBJ1-2

CDR3 DNA: TGTGCCAGCGGCCCCGGGACAGGCTTATTT
CDR3 protein: CASGPGTGLF
clone size: many
D gene: TRBD1
V gene: TRBV2
J gene: TRBJ1-6

CDR3 DNA: TGCGCCAGCAGCTTGTTACTTAGCTCCGATACGCAGTATTTT
CDR3 protein: CASSLLLSSDTQYF
clone size: many
D gene: NA
V gene: TRBV5-1
J gene: TRBJ2-3

CDR3 DNA: TGTGCCAGCCGATCCCTGGACAGGGTCAATCAGCCCCAGCATTTT
CDR3 protein: CASRSLDRVNQPQHF
clone size: many
D gene: TRBD1
V gene: TRBV27
J gene: TRBJ1-5

CDR3 DNA: TGTGCCAGCAACCTCGGGAGATTAACAGATACGCAGTATTTT
CDR3 protein: CASNLGRLTDTQYF
clone size: many
D gene: NA
V gene: TRBV12-3/TRBV12-4
J gene: TRBJ2-3

CDR3 DNA: TGTGCCAGCAGTTTATCGGGACTCGGCTACGAGCAGTACTTC
CDR3 protein: CASSLSGLGYEQYF
clone size: many
D gene: NA
V gene: TRBV28
J gene: TRBJ2-7

CDR3 DNA: TGCAGTGCTAGGGATTCTCGACAGGGGTCCTACGAGCAGTACTTC
CDR3 protein: CSARDSRQGSYEQYF
clone size: many
D gene: TRBD1
V gene: TRBV20-1
J gene: TRBJ2-7

CDR3 DNA: TGTGCCACCTTCGAGCGATCGAATGAGCAGTTCTTC
CDR3 protein: CATFERSNEQFF
clone size: NA
D gene: NA
V gene: TRBV18
J gene: TRBJ2-1

CDR3 DNA: TGTGCCACCAGTGATCACGGATCTAGCACAGATACGCAGTATTTT
CDR3 protein: CATSDHGSSTDTQYF
clone size: few
D gene: NA
V gene: TRBV24-1
J gene: TRBJ2-3

CDR3 DNA: TGCAGCGTTGAAGGGAGACAGGAGGGGAACGAGCAGTACTTC
CDR3 protein: CSVEGRQEGNEQYF
clone size: many
D gene: NA
V gene: TRBV29-1
J gene: TRBJ2-7

CDR3 DNA: TGCAGTGCTAGTAGGACAGGGCAAGAGACCCAGTACTTC
CDR3 protein: CSASRTGQETQYF
clone size: many
D gene: TRBD1
V gene: TRBV20-1
J gene: TRBJ2-5

CDR3 DNA: TGTGCCAGCAGTTACTTCCAGGCCACAGATACGCAGTATTTT
CDR3 protein: CASSYFQATDTQYF
clone size: NA
D gene: NA
V gene: TRBV6-9
J gene: TRBJ2-3

CDR3 DNA: TGTGCCAGCAGCCCCGGGCCCGATACGCAGTATTTT
CDR3 protein: CASSPGPDTQYF
clone size: many
D gene: NA
V gene: TRBV11-2
J gene: TRBJ2-3

CDR3 DNA: TGCAGTGCGGGAGTTCCCGGGACAGGAGGTTCACCCCTCCACTTT
CDR3 protein: CSAGVPGTGGSPLHF
clone size: many
D gene: TRBD1
V gene: TRBV20-1
J gene: TRBJ1-6

CDR3 DNA: TGTGCCAGCAGCGCAGGGGGGAGGCAGGACGAGCAGTACTTC
CDR3 protein: CASSAGGRQDEQYF
clone size: many
D gene: NA
V gene: TRBV9
J gene: TRBJ2-7

CDR3 DNA: TGCAGTGCTAGGGGGACTAGTAATTACGAGCAGTACTTC
CDR3 protein: CSARGTSNYEQYF
clone size: many
D gene: TRBD2
V gene: TRBV20-1
J gene: TRBJ2-7

CDR3 DNA: TGTGCCAGCACTCGCAGTGGGGACAGGGGACATTGCTCTGGAAACACCATATATTTT
CDR3 protein: CASTRSGDRGHCSGNTIYF
clone size: few
D gene: TRBD1
V gene: TRBV12-3/TRBV12-4
J gene: TRBJ1-3

CDR3 DNA: TGTGCCAGCAGTCCCTGGACAGGAGGCGAAAACATTCAGTACTTC
CDR3 protein: CASSPWTGGENIQYF
clone size: many
D gene: TRBD1
V gene: TRBV27
J gene: TRBJ2-4

CDR3 DNA: TGTGCCAGCAGCTTATTTACAGGTACTCAGTACGAGCAGTACTTC
CDR3 protein: CASSLFTGTQYEQYF
clone size: NA
D gene: NA
V gene: TRBV7-2
J gene: TRBJ2-7

CDR3 DNA: TGTGCCATCAGCAAAAGCGGGAGCGAGGTCGAGACCCAGTACTTC
CDR3 protein: CAISKSGSEVETQYF
clone size: NA
D gene: TRBD2
V gene: TRBV10-3
J gene: TRBJ2-5

CDR3 DNA: TGTGCCAGCAGTGAACCAGGACAGGGGGGGGAGCCCCAGCATTTT
CDR3 protein: CASSEPGQGGEPQHF
clone size: many
D gene: TRBD1
V gene: TRBV6-1
J gene: TRBJ1-5

CDR3 DNA: TGTGCCAGCAGCTTAGTGGGCGGGAACGCCTACAATGAGCAGTTCTTC
CDR3 protein: CASSLVGGNAYNEQFF
clone size: many
D gene: NA
V gene: TRBV7-8
J gene: TRBJ2-1

CDR3 DNA: TGTGCCAGCAGCCCGCGTGCCGGGAGCGGTGAGCAGTTCTTC
CDR3 protein: CASSPRAGSGEQFF
clone size: many
D gene: NA
V gene: TRBV7-2
J gene: TRBJ2-1

CDR3 DNA: TGCAGTGCGCCCCGGGACAGGGCATATGAGCAGTTCTTC
CDR3 protein: CSAPRDRAYEQFF
clone size: many
D gene: TRBD1
V gene: TRBV20-1
J gene: TRBJ2-1

CDR3 DNA: TGTGCCAGCAGTTGGCTAGCGGGATCAGGAAACATTCAGTACTTC
CDR3 protein: CASSWLAGSGNIQYF
clone size: many
D gene: TRBD2
V gene: TRBV27
J gene: TRBJ2-4

CDR3 DNA: TGTGCCAGTAAAGACACGGCCTTAGCCAAAAACATTCAGTACTTC
CDR3 protein: CASKDTALAKNIQYF
clone size: NA
D gene: NA
V gene: TRBV19
J gene: TRBJ2-4

CDR3 DNA: TGTGCCAGCAGCCCGGAGACAGGCGGCATGAACACTGAAGCTTTCTTT
CDR3 protein: CASSPETGGMNTEAFF
clone size: many
D gene: NA
V gene: TRBV7-8
J gene: TRBJ1-1

CDR3 DNA: TGTGCCAGCTCACCGGCGGAAAAACCCTACAATGAGCAGTTCTTC
CDR3 protein: CASSPAEKPYNEQFF
clone size: many
D gene: NA
V gene: TRBV18
J gene: TRBJ2-1

CDR3 DNA: TGTGCTAGTGGTTTGGTACCGTGGACAGGCAACTCACAGGACCGCTACACCTTC
CDR3 protein: CASGLVPWTGNSQDRYTF
clone size: few
D gene: TRBD1
V gene: TRBV12-5
J gene: TRBJ1-2

CDR3 DNA: TGTGCCAGCAGTCCGGACGGGGATAACTATGGCTACACCTTC
CDR3 protein: CASSPDGDNYGYTF
clone size: many
D gene: NA
V gene: TRBV25-1
J gene: TRBJ1-2

CDR3 DNA: TGTGCCAGCAGTTTAGATCACCTCCTCTATGGCTACACCTTC
CDR3 protein: CASSLDHLLYGYTF
clone size: many
D gene: NA
V gene: TRBV12-3/TRBV12-4
J gene: TRBJ1-2

CDR3 DNA: TGTGCCAGCAGCCACGGGCGTCGGCCCTACAATGAGCAGTTCTTC
CDR3 protein: CASSHGRRPYNEQFF
clone size: NA
D gene: NA
V gene: TRBV27
J gene: TRBJ2-1

CDR3 DNA: TGTGCCAGCAGCCCGGGACAAATTCGGCATGAGCAGTTCTTC
CDR3 protein: CASSPGQIRHEQFF
clone size: many
D gene: NA
V gene: TRBV7-2
J gene: TRBJ2-1

CDR3 DNA: TGTGCCAGCCGGCACTGGGAATACACAGATACGCAGTATTTT
CDR3 protein: CASRHWEYTDTQYF
clone size: many
D gene: NA
V gene: TRBV7-8
J gene: TRBJ2-3

CDR3 DNA: TGCAGTGCTAGAGATGGCGCGGGCCCCCCGATGAACACTGAAGCTTTCTTT
CDR3 protein: CSARDGAGPPMNTEAFF
clone size: many
D gene: NA
V gene: TRBV20-1
J gene: TRBJ1-1

CDR3 DNA: TGTGCCAGCAGCCAGGGGATCGACGTGTTCCCGCTGACCTACGAGCAGTACTTC
CDR3 protein: CASSQGIDVFPLTYEQYF
clone size: few
D gene: NA
V gene: TRBV3-1
J gene: TRBJ2-7

CDR3 DNA: TGTGCCAGCAGTTGGGGCGGGGGGGCGAATCAGCCCCAGCATTTT
CDR3 protein: CASSWGGGANQPQHF
clone size: NA
D gene: NA
V gene: TRBV27
J gene: TRBJ1-5

CDR3 DNA: TGTGCCAGCAGCTTAGAAGATAGCAATCAGCCCCAGCATTTT
CDR3 protein: CASSLEDSNQPQHF
clone size: many
D gene: NA
V gene: TRBV7-9
J gene: TRBJ1-5

CDR3 DNA: TGCGCCAGCAGCTCTCGACAGGGGGCGAACGGGGAGCTGTTTTTT
CDR3 protein: CASSSRQGANGELFF
clone size: few
D gene: TRBD1
V gene: TRBV5-1
J gene: TRBJ2-2

CDR3 DNA: TGTGCCAGCTCTGCCGAACAGAAGACCGAGCAGTACTTC
CDR3 protein: CASSAEQKTEQYF
clone size: NA
D gene: NA
V gene: TRBV18
J gene: TRBJ2-7

CDR3 DNA: TGTGCCAGCAGCCCCTCCCCCGGTGGGGAGCAGTACTTC
CDR3 protein: CASSPSPGGEQYF
clone size: many
D gene: NA
V gene: TRBV7-9
J gene: TRBJ2-7

CDR3 DNA: TGTGCCAGCAGCGCGGGGGGAGTGGCCTACGAGCAGTACTTC
CDR3 protein: CASSAGGVAYEQYF
clone size: few
D gene: TRBD2
V gene: TRBV28
J gene: TRBJ2-7

CDR3 DNA: TGTGCCAGCAGCCCACTGGGGACCTCCTTGACAGATACGCAGTATTTT
CDR3 protein: CASSPLGTSLTDTQYF
clone size: NA
D gene: NA
V gene: TRBV5-5
J gene: TRBJ2-3

CDR3 DNA: TGTGCCAGCACACCCACTAGCGGGAGGGGGCCAGATACGCAGTATTTT
CDR3 protein: CASTPTSGRGPDTQYF
clone size: many
D gene: TRBD2
V gene: TRBV2
J gene: TRBJ2-3

CDR3 DNA: TGTGCCAGTAGTCCGCGGACAGGGGGCCAGGGGCCTGAAAAACTGTTTTTT
CDR3 protein: CASSPRTGGQGPEKLFF
clone size: few
D gene: TRBD1
V gene: TRBV19
J gene: TRBJ1-4

CDR3 DNA: TGTGCCAGCAGAACTCTAACTTTCACAGGGTTAAGGACTGAAGCTTTCTTT
CDR3 protein: CASRTLTFTGLRTEAFF
clone size: many
D gene: NA
V gene: TRBV12-3/TRBV12-4
J gene: TRBJ1-1

CDR3 DNA: TGTGCCAGCAGCTCTTCTCAGACTAGCGGACAAGAGACCCAGTACTTC
CDR3 protein: CASSSSQTSGQETQYF
clone size: few
D gene: TRBD2
V gene: TRBV5-4
J gene: TRBJ2-5

CDR3 DNA: TGTGCCAGCACCAAGGGTGGGGCCAAATCCGAAAAACTGTTTTTT
CDR3 protein: CASTKGGAKSEKLFF
clone size: many
D gene: NA
V gene: TRBV2
J gene: TRBJ1-4

CDR3 DNA: TGTGCCAGTTACGACAGATCACCCTCAGAAGCCAAAAACATTCAGTACTTC
CDR3 protein: CASYDRSPSEAKNIQYF
clone size: few
D gene: NA
V gene: TRBV19
J gene: TRBJ2-4